This TCR beta chain was sequenced for a study of T cells in Graves' hyperthyroidism and ophthalmopathy. This clonotype was picked up many times. The V end lost 4 bases, the J end lost 5 bases, and 12 bases lay between the germline ends. CDR1 and CDR2 from the germline V gene are SNHLY and FYNNEI. This CDR3 contains 14 residues. RNA transcripts served as the template for amplifying TCR beta CDR3 regions. RT-PCR in the first round (using the HTBI primer set) targeted the TCR CDR3. MiXCR was run by TCRdb on the multiplex PCR reads, yielding one entry per CDR3 protein. The repertoire has approximately 630,000 distinct CDR3 sequences, around 15% of them found once; the top ten carry around 4%.

Specimen: blood. The TCR comes from a woman aged 25 to 39 with Graves' hyperthyroidism. The chain recombines TRBV2 with TRBJ2-1; tentative D call: TRBD2 (6 bases). CDR3 amino acids: CASSAGAAHNEQFF. The CDR3 bases are TGTGCCAGCAGTGCGGGAGCTGCGCACAATGAGCAGTTCTTC.